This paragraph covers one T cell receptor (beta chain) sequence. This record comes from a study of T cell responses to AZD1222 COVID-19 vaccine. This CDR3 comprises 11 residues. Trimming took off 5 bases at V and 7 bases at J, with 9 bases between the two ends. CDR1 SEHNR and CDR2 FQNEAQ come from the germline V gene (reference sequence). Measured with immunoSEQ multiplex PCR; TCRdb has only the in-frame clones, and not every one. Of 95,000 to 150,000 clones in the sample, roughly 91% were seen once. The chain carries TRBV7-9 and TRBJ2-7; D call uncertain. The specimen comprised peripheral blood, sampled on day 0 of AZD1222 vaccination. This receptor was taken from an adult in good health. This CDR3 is CASSQSWEQYF. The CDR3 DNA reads TGTGCCAGCAGCCAGTCGTGGGAGCAGTACTTC.